This T cell receptor (beta chain) was obtained from a study of T cells in Graves' hyperthyroidism and ophthalmopathy (dated by TCRdb to the late 2010s). Looking at the study overall: Peripheral blood was collected at initial diagnosis, before any treatment. To identify TCR V-J signatures that set the groups apart, the researchers used a discovery cohort of 90 to 100 patients, made up of 43 with Graves' ophthalmopathy and 55 to 65 with stable Graves' hyperthyroidism. Whether ophthalmopathy could be predicted prospectively was tested in an independent validation cohort made up of about 18 hyperthyroidism patients plus 17 patients who later progressed to ophthalmopathy. The 100 discovery patients were randomly split 7:3 into training and test sets. In more than 5 Graves' hyperthyroidism patients, the study also compared T-cell repertoires from thyroid tissue with T-cell repertoires from blood. Following sampling, methimazole starting at 30 mg daily was given to hyperthyroidism patients, and high-dose intravenous methylprednisolone was given to ophthalmopathy patients. The paper reports TCR Vbeta CDR3 sequencing of 130 to 150 peripheral blood samples: some 41 ophthalmopathy, about 75 hyperthyroidism and roughly 17 progressor patients. On the study overall, not on this receptor specifically: During validation, the model predicted progression to ophthalmopathy a median of about 6.3 months ahead of onset, with more than 60% sensitivity and 72.22% specificity. Blood samples also contained most of the expanded thyroid clonotypes (frequency above 0.001), which suggests that blood repertoires may reflect thyroid immune responses. No statistical method was used to fix the sample size in advance, and group allocation was not hidden from the investigators. In cross-validation, a model built on a 13 V-J signature told ophthalmopathy apart from stable hyperthyroidism with 85% to 90% sensitivity and about 81% specificity, and in testing the same model reached 80%/75%.

The TCR beta CDR3 regions were amplified from the RNA transcripts. A first-round RT-PCR of the TCR CDR3 used the HTBI primer set with the Qiagen OneStep RT-PCR kit. Libraries were constructed in a second round of multiplex PCR, after which size selection and purification were performed. Paired-end sequencing of the libraries was performed with 100 bp reads on an Illumina HiSeq2000. The published analysis was carried out like this. SOAPnuke was used to process the raw data, removing reads that contained adapters or uncalled bases, had a mean Phred below 15, or lacked an exact match to the constant primer or identifier. High-quality paired reads were merged using COPE v1.2.5, and each unique nucleotide sequence was defined as a clonotype. Clonotypes were aligned to IMGT TRBV, TRBD and TRBJ reference segments using MiTCR v1.1. The analysis was restricted to V-J combinations with a frequency above 0.0001, which together covered roughly 99% of the repertoires. The TCS score was defined as the ratio of F50 (clonal expansion) to E x V (chaos), calculated using BLOSUM62-based TCRdist between CDR3 peptides within each V-J. Welch's t-statistics and random forest reduced roughly 530 V-J features to roughly 13, which were used in a naive Bayes classifier (R e1071). TCRdb cleaned the public reads at Q25 with fastp, built clones with MiXCR and kept in-frame beta chains. Each record represents a unique CDR3 protein, reported with the most common genes and DNA among its rows. The V and J calls, along with clone size, are taken from TCRdb and not from the paper's own processing. The sample table contains around 600,000 distinct CDR3 sequences; only one count was recorded for less than 20% of them. The biggest ten clones account for roughly 6.6% of the sample.

Stable Graves' hyperthyroidism was defined as no progression to ophthalmopathy during 18 months of follow-up. Hyperthyroidism patients were newly diagnosed, with disease duration under 2 months, and aged 18 to 65 years. The study excluded patients with uncontrolled infections, other autoimmune diseases, pregnancy or lactation. Clinical symptoms, serum thyroxine and TRAb, thyroid ultrasound, and orbital computed tomography formed the basis for the diagnoses. PBMCs were separated from around 9.1 ml of fresh peripheral blood using Ficoll-Paque density gradient centrifugation. Total RNA was extracted using Trizol reagent, and RNA quality was assessed on an Agilent 2100 Bioanalyzer. The sample holds many counts of this clonotype. Its antigen is still unknown. No base qualities exist here, and no much larger clone lies one base off it. From the cysteine through the phenylalanine, the CDR3 covers 14 amino acids. Only CDR3 DNA is held: 42 bases, read in frame from base 1. V loses 0 bases, J loses 5 bases, and the germline ends lie 13 bases apart. From the germline V gene (reference sequence), CDR1 is GTSNPN and CDR2 is SVGIG.

The receptor's source is a woman in her 30s with Graves' hyperthyroidism. Sequences were obtained from blood. The chain links TRBV30 with TRBJ1-1; the D gene identity is not certain. The CDR3 protein sequence reads: CAWSVGRKRTEAFF. The DNA is as follows: TGTGCCTGGAGTGTAGGCAGGAAACGGACTGAAGCTTTCTTT.